A selection of T cell receptor beta chains follows, all from one sample in a study of T cell changes during pregnancy in multiple sclerosis. TCRdb keeps only in-frame clones here, not all; method: immunoSEQ multiplex PCR. Found here are around 71,000 clones, just over 90% of them singletons; the top ten hold more than 1.2%. The specimen was peripheral blood, collected after pregnancy. Receptor source: a female donor with multiple sclerosis, enrolled in a pregnancy study. CDR3s include the opening cysteine and the closing phenylalanine or tryptophan. The order of the fields is CDR3 DNA, CDR3 protein, J gene, V gene, clone size, D gene. A D gene is named only where the DNA matches it firmly. Clone size is given for some rows only: seen once, a few or many times, or a class if the clone is expanded.

TGTGCTAGTGGTTTGCAAACGGACTATGGCTACACCTTC	CASGLQTDYGYTF	TRBJ1-2	TRBV12-5	NA	NA
TGTGCCAGCAGCTCGGGACAGAGAAATTCACCCCTCCACTTT	CASSSGQRNSPLHF	TRBJ1-6	TRBV5-6	once	TRBD1
TGTGCCAGCAGCCGTCGCCGGGACATTAGCTCTTACGAGCAGTACTTC	CASSRRRDISSYEQYF	TRBJ2-7	TRBV13	NA	NA
TGCGCCAGCAGCCACCCCATGGGGAGGACGAACAATGAGCAGTTCTTC	CASSHPMGRTNNEQFF	TRBJ2-1	TRBV4-1	NA	NA
TGCGCCAGCAGCCAGAAGGGGACAGGGTGGGACAATGAGCAGTTCTTC	CASSQKGTGWDNEQFF	TRBJ2-1	TRBV4-1	NA	TRBD1
TGTGCCAGCAGTCCCGTGACAACGCTATCCGGGGAGCTGTTTTTT	CASSPVTTLSGELFF	TRBJ2-2	TRBV2	NA	NA
TGTGCCAGCAGCTTAGCGGGGTCCTACAATGAGCAGTTCTTC	CASSLAGSYNEQFF	TRBJ2-1	TRBV5-6	NA	TRBD2
TGTGCCAGCAGAGCAGGGGGGTGGAGAACTGAAGCTTTCTTT	CASRAGGWRTEAFF	TRBJ1-1	TRBV2	once	TRBD1
TGTGCCACCAGGACGGAGTCCCAGCCGACTGAAGCTTTCTTT	CATRTESQPTEAFF	TRBJ1-1	TRBV10-3	NA	NA
TGTGCCAGCAGCATTTGGGCAACCGGGGAGCTGTTTTTT	CASSIWATGELFF	TRBJ2-2	TRBV7-3	once	NA
TGTGCCAGCAGCTCGGACAGGGGGCGCGGAAGGTCTGAAGCTTTCTTT	CASSSDRGRGRSEAFF	TRBJ1-1	TRBV5-5	NA	TRBD1
TGTGCCAGCAGCGAAGCGGGTCAGCCGAACACCGGGGAGCTGTTTTTT	CASSEAGQPNTGELFF	TRBJ2-2	TRBV4-2	NA	NA
TGTGCCAGCAGGATCGCAGGGTTCGCTGAAGCTTTCTTT	CASRIAGFAEAFF	TRBJ1-1	TRBV6-5	NA	NA
TGTGCCAGCAGCATCCTTCCCTCGGTTCAAGCGGAGAGCACAGATACGCAGTATTTT	CASSILPSVQAESTDTQYF	TRBJ2-3	TRBV2	NA	NA
TGTGCCAGCAGCCCAGGGGGCAACTATGGCTACACCTTC	CASSPGGNYGYTF	TRBJ1-2	TRBV28	NA	TRBD1
TGTGCCAGCTCACCATCCCAGGGGAACACTGAAGCTTTCTTT	CASSPSQGNTEAFF	TRBJ1-1	TRBV18	NA	NA
TGTGCCAGCTCACCAGCAGGGCGCAAAAACATTCAGTACTTC	CASSPAGRKNIQYF	TRBJ2-4	TRBV18	NA	NA
TGCGCCAGCAGCTTGGCCCCTGACATTGACTACGAGCAGTACTTC	CASSLAPDIDYEQYF	TRBJ2-7	TRBV5-1	NA	NA
TGTGCCAGCAGTTTGATGGCAGGGAGGCCCTACGAGCAGTACTTC	CASSLMAGRPYEQYF	TRBJ2-7	TRBV6-5	NA	NA
TGTGCCTGGAGGGGGGACAGGGAGAGAGCTTTCTTT	CAWRGDRERAFF	TRBJ1-1	TRBV30	NA	TRBD1
TGTGCCAGCAGCTTAGGGACTAGCGGGACCTACGAGCAGTACTTC	CASSLGTSGTYEQYF	TRBJ2-7	TRBV11-2	NA	TRBD2
TGTGCCTGGGGCGGGGCGTCCTACGAGCAGTACTTC	CAWGGASYEQYF	TRBJ2-7	TRBV30	once	NA
TGTGCCAGTAGTATTCGGAGGGGTGAGACCCAGTACTTC	CASSIRRGETQYF	TRBJ2-5	TRBV19	once	NA
TGTGCCAGCAGTGAAGAGCCTCAGCCCCAGCATTTT	CASSEEPQPQHF	TRBJ1-5	TRBV2	NA	NA
TGTGCCAGCAGTGGAAACCGGGACAGGGCAAGCAATCAGCCCCAGCATTTT	CASSGNRDRASNQPQHF	TRBJ1-5	TRBV6-1	NA	TRBD1
TGTGCCAGCAGGGGGGGAACTACTAGCGCCCCCCGGGAGACCCAGTACTTC	CASRGGTTSAPRETQYF	TRBJ2-5	TRBV2	NA	TRBD2
TGTGCCATCCAACCCGGGACTAGCGGGGGTCATTCGGTCTTC	CAIQPGTSGGHSVF	TRBJ2-1	TRBV10-3	NA	TRBD2
TGTGCCAGCAGCGAAGCGACAGGAATCAACACCGGGGAGCTGTTTTTT	CASSEATGINTGELFF	TRBJ2-2	TRBV7-9	once	NA
TGCAGTGGCGCCAATTCCTACGAGCAGTACTTC	CSGANSYEQYF	TRBJ2-7	TRBV20-1	NA	NA
TGCGCCAGCAGCGTGTATAGCAATCAGCCCCAGCATTTT	CASSVYSNQPQHF	TRBJ1-5	TRBV4-3	NA	NA
TGCGCCAGCAGCCGGTCATGGGGGCGGGAGGGAGAGGAGACCCAGTACTTC	CASSRSWGREGEETQYF	TRBJ2-5	TRBV4-3	NA	TRBD2
TGTGCCAGTTCGGGGGGATCCTACGAGCAGTACTTC	CASSGGSYEQYF	TRBJ2-7	TRBV19	NA	TRBD2
TGTGCCAGCAGTGGAACAGGGGTTTCCTACGAGCAGTACTTC	CASSGTGVSYEQYF	TRBJ2-7	TRBV28	once	TRBD1
TGCGCCAGCAGGGCCGGGGGACTCTACGAGCAGTACTTC	CASRAGGLYEQYF	TRBJ2-7	TRBV10-1	NA	NA
TGCAGCGTTGAACGCGGAGTCGGGGCCGGGGAGCTGTTTTTT	CSVERGVGAGELFF	TRBJ2-2	TRBV29-1	NA	NA
TGTGCCAGCAGCGCGGGACAGGGAATGGGTGCCGGGGAGCTGTTTTTT	CASSAGQGMGAGELFF	TRBJ2-2	TRBV7-6	NA	TRBD1
TGTGCCAGCACCTTAGGACAGAGCTCTGGAAACACCATATATTTT	CASTLGQSSGNTIYF	TRBJ1-3	TRBV5-8	NA	NA
TGTGCCAGCTCACCAATGGGTCTTCGGGAGAACACTGAAGCTTTCTTT	CASSPMGLRENTEAFF	TRBJ1-1	TRBV18	NA	NA
TGTGCCAGCAGCTCGGGACAGATATATGCAACTAATGAAAAACTGTTTTTT	CASSSGQIYATNEKLFF	TRBJ1-4	TRBV7-9	NA	TRBD1
TGTGCCATCAGGGCTAGCGGGGGCACAGATACGCAGTATTTT	CAIRASGGTDTQYF	TRBJ2-3	TRBV10-3	NA	TRBD2